This is a list of T cell receptor beta chains from one sample in a study of blood T cells in healthy people across ages. One entry per CDR3 protein, called by TCRdb with MiXCR from the 5' RACE reads. This table holds roughly 1.5 million distinct CDR3 sequences, approximately 42% found once. What was sequenced was blood. The source of these receptors is a woman between 18 and 29 years old in good health. Each CDR3 is given with its conserved first and last residue. The D gene is left open where the match is weak. Clone sizes are given selectively: once, few, many, or a class where the clone is expanded.

cdr3_nt: TGTGCCAGCAGTTACTCGATCGTCCGGAACCAAGAGACCCAGTACTTC
cdr3_aa: CASSYSIVRNQETQYF
clone_size: NA
d_call: NA
v_call: TRBV6-6
j_call: TRBJ2-5

cdr3_nt: TGCAGTGTTGAGGGACAGGCGGAGACCCAGTACTTC
cdr3_aa: CSVEGQAETQYF
clone_size: NA
d_call: TRBD1
v_call: TRBV20-1
j_call: TRBJ2-5

cdr3_nt: TGTGCCAGCAGCTACAGCGTAAGGGCCAACGTCCTGACTTTC
cdr3_aa: CASSYSVRANVLTF
clone_size: few
d_call: NA
v_call: TRBV5-6
j_call: TRBJ2-6

cdr3_nt: TGTGCCAGCAGATGGTCCTGGGGGGCTAGAGCAGATATGCAGTATTTC
cdr3_aa: CASRWSWGARADMQYF
clone_size: NA
d_call: NA
v_call: TRBV12-3/TRBV12-4
j_call: TRBJ2-3

cdr3_nt: TGTGCCAGCCGGGACGGCAAAGAGACCCAGTACTTC
cdr3_aa: CASRDGKETQYF
clone_size: many
d_call: NA
v_call: TRBV27
j_call: TRBJ2-5

cdr3_nt: TGTGCCATTGGACAGACCAATGGGCAGTTCTTC
cdr3_aa: CAIGQTNGQFF
clone_size: NA
d_call: NA
v_call: TRBV10-3
j_call: TRBJ2-1

cdr3_nt: TGTGCCAGCAGCTCAGGGAATGCTGGGGCCAACGTCCTGACTTTC
cdr3_aa: CASSSGNAGANVLTF
clone_size: few
d_call: NA
v_call: TRBV7-8
j_call: TRBJ2-6

cdr3_nt: TGTGCCAGCAGCCGGGACCGCTTACATGGCTACACCTTC
cdr3_aa: CASSRDRLHGYTF
clone_size: few
d_call: NA
v_call: TRBV12-3/TRBV12-4
j_call: TRBJ1-2

cdr3_nt: TGTGCCACCAGCAGAGACAGCGGGGGGGTAGATACGCAGTATTTT
cdr3_aa: CATSRDSGGVDTQYF
clone_size: NA
d_call: TRBD2
v_call: TRBV15
j_call: TRBJ2-3

cdr3_nt: TGTGCCAGCAGCCAATTCGGCGGGAGAGCCACAGATACGCAGTATTTT
cdr3_aa: CASSQFGGRATDTQYF
clone_size: NA
d_call: TRBD2
v_call: TRBV16
j_call: TRBJ2-3

cdr3_nt: TGCAGTTCTCCGGGGAAAGGCTCGTACAATGAGCAGTTCTTC
cdr3_aa: CSSPGKGSYNEQFF
clone_size: NA
d_call: NA
v_call: TRBV20-1
j_call: TRBJ2-1

cdr3_nt: TGTGCCAGCAGTTATCGACAGGGAACGAGGGGCTACACCTTC
cdr3_aa: CASSYRQGTRGYTF
clone_size: few
d_call: TRBD1
v_call: TRBV12-3/TRBV12-4
j_call: TRBJ1-2

cdr3_nt: TGCAGTGCCCGTAATAGGGGGGGGGGCACTGAAGCTTTCTTT
cdr3_aa: CSARNRGGGTEAFF
clone_size: once
d_call: NA
v_call: TRBV20-1
j_call: TRBJ1-1

cdr3_nt: TGTGCCAGCAGTTGGGTTCACGAGCAGTACTTC
cdr3_aa: CASSWVHEQYF
clone_size: NA
d_call: NA
v_call: TRBV6-2/TRBV6-3
j_call: TRBJ2-7

cdr3_nt: TGTGCCAGCAGTTTACTGGTAGGAGCGTCTACGCAGTATTTT
cdr3_aa: CASSLLVGASTQYF
clone_size: NA
d_call: NA
v_call: TRBV12-3/TRBV12-4
j_call: TRBJ2-3

cdr3_nt: TGCGCCAGCAGCCAAGATGGGGGCGGGCGTCAGCCCCAGCATTTT
cdr3_aa: CASSQDGGGRQPQHF
clone_size: few
d_call: NA
v_call: TRBV4-1
j_call: TRBJ1-5

cdr3_nt: TGTGCCAGCAAAATCGGGACCGGGGGTGGTTGGAACACTGAAGCTTTCTTT
cdr3_aa: CASKIGTGGGWNTEAFF
clone_size: few
d_call: NA
v_call: TRBV6-2/TRBV6-3
j_call: TRBJ1-1

cdr3_nt: TGTGCCAGCAGTTACTCTCCAGATTCACCCCTCCACTTT
cdr3_aa: CASSYSPDSPLHF
clone_size: few
d_call: NA
v_call: TRBV6-6
j_call: TRBJ1-6

cdr3_nt: TGTGCCAGCAGTTTGAGACAGCCCTATGGCTACACCTTC
cdr3_aa: CASSLRQPYGYTF
clone_size: NA
d_call: NA
v_call: TRBV12-3/TRBV12-4
j_call: TRBJ1-2

cdr3_nt: TGTGCCACGGGGGATGGTAGTGGTTTGAGCAATGAGCAGTTCTTC
cdr3_aa: CATGDGSGLSNEQFF
clone_size: NA
d_call: NA
v_call: TRBV24-1
j_call: TRBJ2-1

cdr3_nt: TGTGCCAGCAGCTTATATGGGGGCCGCACAGATACGCAGTATTTT
cdr3_aa: CASSLYGGRTDTQYF
clone_size: few
d_call: NA
v_call: TRBV7-2
j_call: TRBJ2-3

cdr3_nt: TGTGCCAGCGGAGGCTACGATCAGTACTTC
cdr3_aa: CASGGYDQYF
clone_size: NA
d_call: NA
v_call: TRBV12-3/TRBV12-4
j_call: TRBJ2-7

cdr3_nt: TGTGCCAGCAGTGAGGGCGTAGAGTCCGGGGCCAACGTCCTGACTTTC
cdr3_aa: CASSEGVESGANVLTF
clone_size: NA
d_call: NA
v_call: TRBV6-6
j_call: TRBJ2-6

cdr3_nt: TGTGCCAGCAGTCCTTCTAGCGGGGAGACCTACGAGCAGTACTTC
cdr3_aa: CASSPSSGETYEQYF
clone_size: NA
d_call: TRBD2
v_call: TRBV27
j_call: TRBJ2-7

cdr3_nt: TGTGCCAGCAGCCCTCGCCGACAGAGCTCCTACAATGAGCAGTTCTTC
cdr3_aa: CASSPRRQSSYNEQFF
clone_size: NA
d_call: NA
v_call: TRBV7-9
j_call: TRBJ2-1

cdr3_nt: TGCAGCGTTGAAGATTCTTCTCTGGGCTCAGGGGCCTACGAGCAGTACTTC
cdr3_aa: CSVEDSSLGSGAYEQYF
clone_size: NA
d_call: NA
v_call: TRBV29-1
j_call: TRBJ2-7

cdr3_nt: TGCAGCGTTGAACGTGTTCTAGGAGAGACCCAGTACTTC
cdr3_aa: CSVERVLGETQYF
clone_size: few
d_call: NA
v_call: TRBV29-1
j_call: TRBJ2-5

cdr3_nt: TGTGCCAGCAGCCTAGGCGGGACAACACAAGGGACCCAGTACTTC
cdr3_aa: CASSLGGTTQGTQYF
clone_size: NA
d_call: NA
v_call: TRBV5-6
j_call: TRBJ2-5

cdr3_nt: TGTGCCAGCAGCCAAGGGAGCAGAAAGGCAGATACGCAGTATTTT
cdr3_aa: CASSQGSRKADTQYF
clone_size: NA
d_call: NA
v_call: TRBV3-1
j_call: TRBJ2-3

cdr3_nt: TGCGCCAGCAGCGGGGGGACAGGCTCGGGTGAAAAACTGTTTTTT
cdr3_aa: CASSGGTGSGEKLFF
clone_size: NA
d_call: TRBD1
v_call: TRBV5-1
j_call: TRBJ1-4

cdr3_nt: TGTGCCAGCAGTACCTATCCCCTCTCCTACGAGCAGTACTTC
cdr3_aa: CASSTYPLSYEQYF
clone_size: NA
d_call: NA
v_call: TRBV27
j_call: TRBJ2-7

cdr3_nt: TGTGCCTGCAGCATAGGACTTCGCACAGATACGCAGTATTTT
cdr3_aa: CACSIGLRTDTQYF
clone_size: NA
d_call: NA
v_call: TRBV7-9
j_call: TRBJ2-3

cdr3_nt: TGTGCCAGCAGTTTAATGGGGGGAGGCTATGGCTACACCTTC
cdr3_aa: CASSLMGGGYGYTF
clone_size: NA
d_call: NA
v_call: TRBV27
j_call: TRBJ1-2

cdr3_nt: TGCAGCGCCCAGCGGGCAGGGGGTTCTGAAGCTTTCTTT
cdr3_aa: CSAQRAGGSEAFF
clone_size: few
d_call: TRBD1
v_call: TRBV29-1
j_call: TRBJ1-1

cdr3_nt: TGCAGTGCTAGAGATCCCGACAGCGCGGGGACGATCTACGAGCAGTACTTC
cdr3_aa: CSARDPDSAGTIYEQYF
clone_size: NA
d_call: NA
v_call: TRBV20-1
j_call: TRBJ2-7

cdr3_nt: TGTGCCAGCAGCTTAGCATTTGGGAAGAACACTGAAGCTTTCTTT
cdr3_aa: CASSLAFGKNTEAFF
clone_size: NA
d_call: NA
v_call: TRBV7-2
j_call: TRBJ1-1

cdr3_nt: TGCAGCGCCGTCGAGACCTCCTACAATGAGCAGTTCTTC
cdr3_aa: CSAVETSYNEQFF
clone_size: NA
d_call: NA
v_call: TRBV29-1
j_call: TRBJ2-1

cdr3_nt: TGCAGTGCTAGTGAGGGGGCTTATGGCTACACCTTC
cdr3_aa: CSASEGAYGYTF
clone_size: few
d_call: TRBD1
v_call: TRBV20-1
j_call: TRBJ1-2

cdr3_nt: TGTGCCACCAGCGCGGGGGGCAGGCCCAGCAATCAGCCCCAGCATTTT
cdr3_aa: CATSAGGRPSNQPQHF
clone_size: NA
d_call: NA
v_call: TRBV24-1
j_call: TRBJ1-5

cdr3_nt: TGTGCCAGCAGCCAAAACCAGAACCAGCCCCAGCATTTT
cdr3_aa: CASSQNQNQPQHF
clone_size: NA
d_call: NA
v_call: TRBV4-2
j_call: TRBJ1-5

cdr3_nt: TGTGCCAGCAGCTTAGGATACAGGGGGGCCCTTTCCTACGAGCAGTACTTC
cdr3_aa: CASSLGYRGALSYEQYF
clone_size: NA
d_call: TRBD1
v_call: TRBV11-2
j_call: TRBJ2-7

cdr3_nt: TGTGCCAGCAGTGAAAACGACAGGGGGGCCACTGAAGCTTTCTTT
cdr3_aa: CASSENDRGATEAFF
clone_size: NA
d_call: TRBD1
v_call: TRBV2
j_call: TRBJ1-1

cdr3_nt: TGCAGTGCTAGATCAATAGCGGGAGTTCCCTCCTACAATGAGCAGTTCTTC
cdr3_aa: CSARSIAGVPSYNEQFF
clone_size: NA
d_call: TRBD2
v_call: TRBV20-1
j_call: TRBJ2-1

cdr3_nt: TGCAGTGCCCTTCGGGAGTCATTGGACAATGAGCAGTTCTTC
cdr3_aa: CSALRESLDNEQFF
clone_size: few
d_call: NA
v_call: TRBV20-1
j_call: TRBJ2-1

cdr3_nt: TGTGCCAGCAGTTGGACGGGGGATTACTACGAGCAGTACTTC
cdr3_aa: CASSWTGDYYEQYF
clone_size: NA
d_call: NA
v_call: TRBV27
j_call: TRBJ2-7

cdr3_nt: TGCAGTGCTCTGCCCCCTAGCAGGGGGAGTGAGCAGTTCTTC
cdr3_aa: CSALPPSRGSEQFF
clone_size: many
d_call: TRBD1
v_call: TRBV20-1
j_call: TRBJ2-1

cdr3_nt: TGTGCCAGCAGCAAAGGAGGGGGAAATCAAGAGACCCAGTACTTC
cdr3_aa: CASSKGGGNQETQYF
clone_size: NA
d_call: NA
v_call: TRBV21-1
j_call: TRBJ2-5

cdr3_nt: TGCGCCAGCAGCCAGGTGCCCGGGGAGCTGTTTTTT
cdr3_aa: CASSQVPGELFF
clone_size: few
d_call: NA
v_call: TRBV4-1
j_call: TRBJ2-2

cdr3_nt: TGTGCCAGCAGTTCGCCGGGACAGGGGCACTACGAGCAGTACTTC
cdr3_aa: CASSSPGQGHYEQYF
clone_size: many
d_call: TRBD1
v_call: TRBV6-5
j_call: TRBJ2-7